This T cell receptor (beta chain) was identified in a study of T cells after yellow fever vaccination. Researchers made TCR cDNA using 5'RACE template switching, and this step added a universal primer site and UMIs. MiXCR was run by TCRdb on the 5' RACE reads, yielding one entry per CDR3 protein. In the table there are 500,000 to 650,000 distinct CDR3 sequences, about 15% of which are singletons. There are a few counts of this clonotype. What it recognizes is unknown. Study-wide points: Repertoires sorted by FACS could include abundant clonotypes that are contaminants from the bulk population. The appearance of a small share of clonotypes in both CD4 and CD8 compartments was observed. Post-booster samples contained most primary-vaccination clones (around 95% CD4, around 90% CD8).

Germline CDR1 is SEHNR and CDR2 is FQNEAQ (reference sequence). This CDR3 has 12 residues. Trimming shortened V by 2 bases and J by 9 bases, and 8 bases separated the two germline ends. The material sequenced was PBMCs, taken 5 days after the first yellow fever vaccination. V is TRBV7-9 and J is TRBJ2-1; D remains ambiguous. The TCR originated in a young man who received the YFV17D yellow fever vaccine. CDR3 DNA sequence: TGTGCCAGCAGCTTATTACCGGCTGAGCAGTTCTTC. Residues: CASSLLPAEQFF.